These 18 T cell receptor beta chains were sequenced from one sample in a study of blood T cell repertoires in COVID-19. TCRdb keeps only in-frame clones here, not all; method: immunoSEQ multiplex PCR. The sample lists 35,000 to 40,000 clones; about 85% were seen once. Material for sequencing was peripheral blood. These TCRs come from a man older than 75 with active or convalescent COVID-19.

The V call is TRBV4-3, the J call TRBJ1-5, with 8 nucleotides matching TRBD1. Losses at the gene ends were 1 base for V and 6 bases for J; bases not matched to a gene: 5. Germline V gene lookup returns CDR1 LGHNA and CDR2 YSLEER. This CDR3 contains 15 residues. CDR3 protein: CASSQVPGGSQPQHF. The CDR3 DNA sequence: TGCGCCAGCAGCCAAGTTCCAGGGGGCAGTCAGCCCCAGCATTTT.

This rearrangement joins TRBV27 to TRBJ2-7; 9 bases align to TRBD2. The germline V gene encodes CDR1 MNHEY and CDR2 SMNVEV (reference sequence). The CDR3 has 15 residues. The V gene end was trimmed by 2 bases and the J gene end by 3 bases; junction bases not matched to a gene: 5. The CDR3 reads CASSLQGGRVYEQYF. The CDR3 DNA sequence: TGTGCCAGCAGTTTACAGGGCGGGAGGGTCTACGAGCAGTACTTC.

This clone was seen once. The chain is built from TRBV20-1 and TRBJ1-1; D call uncertain. Looked up from germline, CDR1 is DFQATT and CDR2 is SNEGSKA (reference sequence). Between the trimmed V and J ends, which lost 3 bases and 3 bases, there was a span of 17 bases. The CDR3 contains 15 residues. The chain's CDR3 is CSASKTPGRDTEAFF. DNA of the CDR3: TGCAGTGCTAGTAAGACCCCCGGGAGGGACACTGAAGCTTTCTTT.

This chain joins TRBV30 and TRBJ1-4, with D maybe TRBD1 (5 bases). Germline assignment: CDR1 GTSNPN and CDR2 SVGIG (reference sequence). This CDR3 spans 17 amino acids. V was shortened by 0 bases and J by 5 bases, with 19 bases between the two germline ends. CDR3 nucleotides: TGTGCCTGGAGTGTCCGACAGAGCGGGAGGCAGAATGAAAAACTGTTTTTT. It yields the protein CAWSVRQSGRQNEKLFF.

J is TRBJ1-1 and V is TRBV6-1, with D unclear. CDR1 is MNHNS, CDR2 SASEGT, per germline. There are 14 residues in the CDR3. Trimming cost V 2 bases and J 1 base, with 8 bases left between them. The CDR3 spells CASSELTQNTEAFF. CDR3 DNA sequence: TGTGCCAGCAGTGAACTCACACAGAACACTGAAGCTTTCTTT.

This chain links TRBV6-5 with TRBJ2-7; 12 nucleotides match TRBD1. Germline CDR1 reads MNHEY; CDR2 reads SVGAGI. The CDR3 loop spans 15 amino acids. J was trimmed by 5 bases and V by 5 bases; bases with no gene match: 7. The CDR3 loop reads CASSRPGQGANEQYF. The CDR3 nucleotides are TGTGCCAGCAGTAGGCCGGGACAGGGGGCCAACGAGCAGTACTTC.

The table lists this clone with many counts. The chain carries TRBV5-5 and TRBJ1-5; 8 bases map to TRBD1. This CDR3 has 15 amino acids. CDR1 and CDR2 (germline): SGHKS, YYEKEE (reference sequence). V shed 1 base, J shed 5 bases, and the junction held 5 bases outside the gene matches. CDR3 in DNA: TGTGCCAGCAGCTTGAGGGGACAGGCCCATCAGCCCCAGCATTTT. Translated: CASSLRGQAHQPQHF.

V usage is TRBV20-1 and J usage is TRBJ2-5; weak D call: TRBD2 (7 bases). CDR3 length: 16 amino acids. V was cut by 3 bases and J by 2 bases, with 19 bases left in between. The V gene's germline CDR1 is DFQATT and CDR2 SNEGSKA (reference sequence). The CDR3 nucleotides are TGCAGTGCTAGTAGACAGATCGGGGGGCCTCAAGAGACCCAGTACTTC. Amino acid sequence: CSASRQIGGPQETQYF.

This clone showed up just once. The J gene is TRBJ2-3, the V gene TRBV9; 9 positions match TRBD2. This CDR3 comprises 16 residues. CDR1 is SGDLS, CDR2 YYNGEE, per germline. V trimming: 7 bases; J trimming: 1 base; junction bases outside the gene matches: 10. The CDR3 bases are TGTGCCAGCTCCAAAGGCGGGGGGGCTGGCACAGATACGCAGTATTTT. The encoded protein is CASSKGGGAGTDTQYF.

V is TRBV18 and J is TRBJ2-1; 10 bases line up with TRBD1. The V segment lost 1 base and the J segment 6 bases; nucleotides outside the gene matches: 3. The length of the CDR3 is 15 residues. Looked up from germline, CDR1 is KGHSH and CDR2 is LQKENI. The CDR3 spells CASSPRGQGFNEQFF. The CDR3 DNA reads TGTGCCAGCTCACCACGGGGACAGGGGTTCAATGAGCAGTTCTTC.

This clone was seen a single time. The chain joins TRBV6-2 or TRBV6-3 to TRBJ2-7, with 12 bases identical to TRBD2. With V trimmed by 2 bases and J by 0 bases, 5 bases remained unmatched. This CDR3 is 17 amino acids long. The V gene's germline CDR1 is MNHEY and CDR2 SVGEGT. CDR3 nucleotides: TGTGCCAGCAGTTACGGTTCTAGCGGGAGGGCCTCCTACGAGCAGTACTTC. Protein product: CASSYGSSGRASYEQYF.

The chain links TRBV9 to TRBJ2-2; weak D call: TRBD2 (5 bases). The CDR3 length is 14 residues. Germline CDR1 is SGDLS and CDR2 is YYNGEE. Between the trimmed V and J ends, which lost 1 base and 7 bases, there was a span of 11 bases. The CDR3 is CASSVFPADGELFF. Here the CDR3 DNA reads TGTGCCAGCAGCGTATTTCCAGCGGACGGGGAGCTGTTTTTT.

The chain is built from TRBV11-2 and TRBJ1-5; unclear D gene. The V and J ends lost 3 bases and 7 bases respectively, with 10 bases between them. The CDR3 has 13 residues. Germline assignment: CDR1 SGHAT and CDR2 FQNNGV. CDR3 in DNA: TGTGCCAGCAGCTTGAGCCCCGAACAGCCCCAGCATTTT. Translated: CASSLSPEQPQHF.

The chain joins TRBV6-6 to TRBJ2-7, with D possibly being TRBD2 (5 bases). CDR1 MNHNY and CDR2 SVGAGI come from the germline V gene (reference sequence). V dropped 8 bases and J dropped 5 bases, with 19 bases sitting between them. The length of the CDR3 is 14 residues. Here the CDR3 reads CASFLSSGSHEQYF. For the CDR3, the DNA is TGTGCCAGCTTCCTATCTTCGGGGTCCCACGAGCAGTACTTC.

The genes are TRBV5-6 and TRBJ2-3; perhaps TRBD1 as D (6 bases). This CDR3 contains 15 residues. The ends were cut back, 1 base at V and 1 base at J, with 10 bases in the middle. Germline CDR1 and CDR2: SGHDT and YYEEEE. The DNA for the CDR3 is TGTGCCAGCAGCTTGTCTGGGGGCGGCACAGATACGCAGTATTTT. This sequence encodes CASSLSGGGTDTQYF.

The V call is TRBV10-3, the J call TRBJ2-7; 11 nucleotides align to TRBD2. The V gene end was trimmed by 6 bases and the J gene end by 0 bases; junction bases not matched to a gene: 4. Germline values: CDR1 ENHRY, CDR2 SYGVKD. The CDR3 covers 15 residues. The CDR3 region has the DNA TGTGCCATCAGCAAAGGGACTAGCGGCTCCTACGAGCAGTACTTC. This translates into CAISKGTSGSYEQYF.

This chain joins TRBV6-2 or TRBV6-3 and TRBJ2-1, with D possibly being TRBD2 (5 bases). The CDR3 is 15 residues long. Trimming stripped 2 bases from V and 5 bases from J, with 13 bases between. Germline V CDR1 and CDR2: MNHEY, SVGEGT. Written as DNA, the CDR3 is TGTGCCAGCAGTTACGAGGCGGGTCGGGACAATGAGCAGTTCTTC. This sequence encodes CASSYEAGRDNEQFF.

CDR3 loop: CASSSPRTGGFEKLFF. The CDR3, as DNA: TGTGCCAGCAGCTCCCCCCGAACAGGTGGTTTTGAAAAACTGTTTTTT. The chain has TRBV11-2 and TRBJ1-4, with a tentative D call TRBD1 (5 bases). V shed 4 bases and J shed 7 bases, with 19 bases lying between them. This CDR3 contains 16 residues. Germline V gene lookup returns CDR1 SGHAT and CDR2 FQNNGV.